This T cell receptor beta chain is from a study of T cells in localized non-small cell lung cancer. General study points: Researchers found a median approximately 55 of the top 100 tumor clones in adjacent lung.

As concerns this clone: Its matching antigen is unknown.

The CDR3 is 17 amino acids. The V end was cut by 4 bases, the J end by 8 bases, with 26 bases between. Germline lookup yields CDR1 MNHEY and CDR2 SMNVEV (reference sequence). Sequencing was performed with immunoSEQ multiplex PCR; in TCRdb, only in-frame clones are kept and a portion is missing. The profile covers under 75,000 clones, with approximately 87% appearing a single time and 21% taken by the ten largest. The chain is built from TRBV27 and TRBJ1-2, with a possible D match to TRBD1 (6 bases). The sequencing here drew on peripheral blood, taken before any cancer treatment. This clonotype originated in a male donor aged 60 or older with stage III squamous cell lung carcinoma. In nucleotides, the CDR3 is TGTGCCAGCAGTTCGCCCTTAACAACTCAGGGGAGTGGCGGCTACACCTTC. Translating it yields CASSSPLTTQGSGGYTF.